This T cell receptor (beta chain) was recorded in a study of blood T cell repertoires in COVID-19. Sequencing was performed with immunoSEQ multiplex PCR; in TCRdb, only in-frame clones are kept and a portion is missing. Seen here are 70,000 to 100,000 clones, roughly 90% observed once, and the top ten hold roughly 2.5%. Germline values: CDR1 MNHEY, CDR2 SVGEGT. This CDR3 is built from 15 residues. The V gene lost 0 bases and the J gene lost 1 base, with 4 bases spanning the gap. Sequencing was performed on peripheral blood. This chain links TRBV6-2 or TRBV6-3 with TRBJ2-6; the D is unclear. This receptor was identified in a man aged 50 or older with COVID-19, enrolled during active disease. CDR3 coding DNA: TGTGCCAGCAGTTACTCGTCGTCTGGGGCCAACGTCCTGACTTTC. It is translated as CASSYSSSGANVLTF.